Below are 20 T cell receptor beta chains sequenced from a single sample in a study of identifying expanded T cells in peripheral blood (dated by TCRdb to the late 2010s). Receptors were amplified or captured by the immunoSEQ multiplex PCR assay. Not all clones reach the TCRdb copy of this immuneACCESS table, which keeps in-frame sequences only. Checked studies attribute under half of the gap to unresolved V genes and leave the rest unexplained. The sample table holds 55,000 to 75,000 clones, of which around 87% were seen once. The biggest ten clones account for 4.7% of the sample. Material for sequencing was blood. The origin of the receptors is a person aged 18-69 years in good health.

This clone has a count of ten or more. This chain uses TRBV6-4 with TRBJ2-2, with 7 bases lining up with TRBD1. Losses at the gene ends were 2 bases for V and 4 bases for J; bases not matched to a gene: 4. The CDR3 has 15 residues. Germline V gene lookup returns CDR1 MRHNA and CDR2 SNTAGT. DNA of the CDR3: TGTGCCAGCAGTGACGGGGACAGCGTCACCGGGGAGCTGTTTTTT. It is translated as CASSDGDSVTGELFF.

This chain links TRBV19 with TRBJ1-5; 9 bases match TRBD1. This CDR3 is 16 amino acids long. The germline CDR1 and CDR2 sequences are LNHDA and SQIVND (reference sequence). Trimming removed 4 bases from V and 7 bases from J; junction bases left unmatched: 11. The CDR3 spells CASSTRAGQGLQPQHF. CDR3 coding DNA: TGTGCCAGTAGTACCCGCGCGGGACAGGGCCTCCAGCCCCAGCATTTT.

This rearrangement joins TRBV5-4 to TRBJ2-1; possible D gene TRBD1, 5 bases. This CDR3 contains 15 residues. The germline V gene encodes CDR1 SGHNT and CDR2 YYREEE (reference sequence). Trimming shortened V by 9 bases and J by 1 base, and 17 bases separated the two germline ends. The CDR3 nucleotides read TGTGCCACCACTTTTGAGACAGAGTCCTACAATGAGCAGTTCTTC. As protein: CATTFETESYNEQFF.

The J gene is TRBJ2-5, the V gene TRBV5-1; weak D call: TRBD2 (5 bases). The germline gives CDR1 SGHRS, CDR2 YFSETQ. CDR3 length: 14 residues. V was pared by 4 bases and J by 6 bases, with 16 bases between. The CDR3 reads CASSAGFSGKTQYF. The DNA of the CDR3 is TGCGCCAGCAGCGCTGGGTTCTCCGGGAAGACCCAGTACTTC.

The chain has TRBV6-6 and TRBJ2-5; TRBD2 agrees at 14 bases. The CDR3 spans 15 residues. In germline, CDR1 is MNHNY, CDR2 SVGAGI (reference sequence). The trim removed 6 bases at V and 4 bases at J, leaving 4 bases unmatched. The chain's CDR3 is CASSSGLAGVETQYF. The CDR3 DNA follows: TGTGCCAGCAGCTCGGGACTAGCGGGGGTAGAGACCCAGTACTTC.

The DNA of the CDR3 is TGTGCCAGCAGCTTACGTGCTGGCGGGGTTACAGATACGCAGTATTTT. Encoded protein: CASSLRAGGVTDTQYF. The rearrangement links TRBV11-2 to TRBJ2-3; a possible D gene is TRBD2 (6 bases). Trimming stripped 2 bases from V and 3 bases from J, with 15 bases between. Germline lookup yields CDR1 SGHAT and CDR2 FQNNGV. This CDR3 comprises 16 residues.

The CDR3 sequence: CASSDSPGVQFF. CDR3 in DNA: TGTGCCAGCAGTGACTCCCCCGGGGTGCAGTTCTTC. The chain links TRBV6-4 to TRBJ2-1; D perhaps matches TRBD2 (5 bases). Germline loops: CDR1 MRHNA, CDR2 SNTAGT. Deletions cut 0 bases from V and 12 bases from J, with 9 bases between. This CDR3 comprises 12 residues.

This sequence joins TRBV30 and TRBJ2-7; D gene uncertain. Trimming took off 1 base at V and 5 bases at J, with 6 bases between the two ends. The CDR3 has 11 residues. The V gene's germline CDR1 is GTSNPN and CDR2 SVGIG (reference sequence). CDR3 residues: CAWSAANEQYF. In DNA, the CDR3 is TGTGCCTGGAGTGCGGCGAACGAGCAGTACTTC.

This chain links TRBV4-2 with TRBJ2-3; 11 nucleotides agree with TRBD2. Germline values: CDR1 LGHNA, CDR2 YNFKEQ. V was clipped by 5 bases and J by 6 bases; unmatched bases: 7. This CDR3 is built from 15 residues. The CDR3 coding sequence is TGTGCCAGCAGCTCCGGACTAGCGGGTTTGGATACGCAGTATTTT. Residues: CASSSGLAGLDTQYF.

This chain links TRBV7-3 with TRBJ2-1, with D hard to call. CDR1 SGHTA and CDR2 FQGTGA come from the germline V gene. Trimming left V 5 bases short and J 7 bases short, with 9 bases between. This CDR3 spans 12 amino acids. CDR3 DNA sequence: TGTGCCAGCAGCGCCCGCGGTAATGAGCAGTTCTTC. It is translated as CASSARGNEQFF. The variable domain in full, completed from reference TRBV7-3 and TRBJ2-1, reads GAGVSQTPSNKVTEKGKYVELRCDPISGHTALYWYRQSLGQGPEFLIYFQGTGAADDSGLPNDRFFAVRPEGSVSTLKIQRTERGDSAVYLCASSARGNEQFFGPGTRLTVL.

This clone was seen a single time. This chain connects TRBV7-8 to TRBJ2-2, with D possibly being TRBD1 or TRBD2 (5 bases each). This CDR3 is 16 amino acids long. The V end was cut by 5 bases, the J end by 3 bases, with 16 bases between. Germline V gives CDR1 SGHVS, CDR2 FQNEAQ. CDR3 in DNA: TGTGCCAGCAGCCACGGGGCAGGGTTGGACACCGGGGAGCTGTTTTTT. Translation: CASSHGAGLDTGELFF.

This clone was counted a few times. The CDR3, as DNA: TGTGCCAGCATGGACAGATTGGACACCGGGGAGCTGTTTTTT. This sequence encodes CASMDRLDTGELFF. This sequence joins TRBV27 and TRBJ2-2; TRBD1 is a possible D gene (6 bases). This CDR3 contains 14 residues. Germline V CDR1 and CDR2: MNHEY, SMNVEV (reference sequence). V was shortened by 7 bases and J by 3 bases, with 12 bases between the two germline ends.

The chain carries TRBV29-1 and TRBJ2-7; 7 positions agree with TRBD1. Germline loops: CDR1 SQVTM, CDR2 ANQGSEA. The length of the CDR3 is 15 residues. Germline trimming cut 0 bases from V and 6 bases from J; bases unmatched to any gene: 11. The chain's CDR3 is CSVEELTGPFGEQYF. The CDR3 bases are TGCAGCGTTGAAGAATTGACAGGGCCTTTTGGCGAGCAGTACTTC.

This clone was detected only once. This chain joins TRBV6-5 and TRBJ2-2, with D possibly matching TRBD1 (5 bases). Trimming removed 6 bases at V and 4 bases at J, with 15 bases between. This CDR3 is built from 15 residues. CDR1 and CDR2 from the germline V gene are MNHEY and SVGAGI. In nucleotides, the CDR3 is TGTGCCAGCAGAATCGACAGCCGGCGCACCGGGGAGCTGTTTTTT. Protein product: CASRIDSRRTGELFF.

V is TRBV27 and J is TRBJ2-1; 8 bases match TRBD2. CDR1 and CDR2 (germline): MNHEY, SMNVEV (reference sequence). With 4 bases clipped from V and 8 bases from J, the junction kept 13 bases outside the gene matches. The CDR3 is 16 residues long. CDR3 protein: CASSSPGREAGDEQFF. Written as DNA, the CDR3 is TGTGCCAGCAGTTCCCCTGGGCGGGAGGCAGGTGATGAGCAGTTCTTC.

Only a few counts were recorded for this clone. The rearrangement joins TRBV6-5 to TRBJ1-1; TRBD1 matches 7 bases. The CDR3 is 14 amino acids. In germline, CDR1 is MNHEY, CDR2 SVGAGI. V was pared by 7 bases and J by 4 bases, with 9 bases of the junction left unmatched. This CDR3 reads CASNKGAGRTEAFF. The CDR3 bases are TGTGCCAGCAACAAGGGGGCAGGCCGCACTGAAGCTTTCTTT.

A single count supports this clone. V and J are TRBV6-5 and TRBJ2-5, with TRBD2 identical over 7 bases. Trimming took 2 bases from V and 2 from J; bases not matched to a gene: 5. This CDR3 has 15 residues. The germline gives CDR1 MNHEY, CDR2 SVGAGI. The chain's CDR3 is CASSYRGVGQETQYF. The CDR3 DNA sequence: TGTGCCAGCAGTTACCGGGGGGTAGGACAAGAGACCCAGTACTTC.

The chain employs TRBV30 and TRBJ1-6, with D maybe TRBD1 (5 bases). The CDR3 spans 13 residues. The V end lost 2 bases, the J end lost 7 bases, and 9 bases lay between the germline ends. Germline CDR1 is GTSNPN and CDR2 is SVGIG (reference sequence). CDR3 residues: CAWSKGTNSPLHF. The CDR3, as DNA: TGTGCCTGGAGTAAGGGGACCAATTCACCCCTCCACTTT. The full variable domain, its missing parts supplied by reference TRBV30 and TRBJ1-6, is SQTIHQWPATLVQPVGSPLSLECTVEGTSNPNLYWYRQAAGRGLQLLFYSVGIGQISSEVPQNLSASRPQDRQFILSSKKLLLSDSGFYLCAWSKGTNSPLHFGNGTRLTVT.

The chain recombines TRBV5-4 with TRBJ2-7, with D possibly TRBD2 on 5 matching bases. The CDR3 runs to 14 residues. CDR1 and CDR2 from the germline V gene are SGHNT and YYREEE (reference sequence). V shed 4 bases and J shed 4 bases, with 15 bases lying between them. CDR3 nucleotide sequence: TGTGCCAGCAGCAGAGCGAGGGTCGGGTACGAGCAGTACTTC. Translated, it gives CASSRARVGYEQYF.

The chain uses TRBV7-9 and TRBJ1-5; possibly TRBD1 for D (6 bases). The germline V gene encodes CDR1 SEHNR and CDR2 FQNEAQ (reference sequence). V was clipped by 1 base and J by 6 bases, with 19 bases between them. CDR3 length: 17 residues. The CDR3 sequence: CASSLGIRGRSGQPQHF. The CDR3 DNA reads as TGTGCCAGCAGCTTAGGGATTCGGGGGCGGAGTGGTCAGCCCCAGCATTTT. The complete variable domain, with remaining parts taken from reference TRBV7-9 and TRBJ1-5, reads DTGVSQNPRHKITKRGQNVTFRCDPISEHNRLYWYRQTLGQGPEFLTYFQNEAQLEKSRLLSDRFSAERPKGSFSTLEIQRTEQGDSAMYLCASSLGIRGRSGQPQHFGDGTRLSIL.